The 30 T cell receptor beta chains below come from one sample, sequenced in a study of T cell changes during pregnancy in multiple sclerosis. Here immunoSEQ multiplex PCR was the method, and the copy in TCRdb shows in-frame clones only, minus some. Here the sample spans around 70,000 clones, 92% being singletons. Sequencing used peripheral blood, obtained before pregnancy. The source is a female donor with multiple sclerosis, enrolled in a pregnancy study.

The genes are TRBV4-2 and TRBJ2-7; D perhaps matches TRBD2 (6 bases). The CDR3 is 16 residues long. The germline V gene has CDR1 LGHNA and CDR2 YNFKEQ. Trimming took off 3 bases at V and 5 bases at J, with 20 bases between the two ends. CDR3 loop: CASSHRGNELADEQYF. CDR3 DNA sequence: TGTGCCAGCAGCCACCGTGGCAATGAACTAGCAGACGAGCAGTACTTC.

The rearrangement uses TRBV2 and TRBJ2-3, with D possibly matching TRBD2 (6 bases). The ends were cut back, 3 bases at V and 0 bases at J, with 10 bases in the middle. The CDR3 contains 15 residues. CDR1 and CDR2 from the germline V gene are SNHLY and FYNNEI. The CDR3 here is CASSDSRGSTDTQYF. In nucleotides, the CDR3 is TGTGCCAGCAGTGATTCGCGGGGAAGCACAGATACGCAGTATTTT.

The chain uses TRBV15 and TRBJ2-5, with 7 bases aligning to TRBD1. The CDR3 consists of 14 residues. The V and J ends lost 1 base and 3 bases, in that order; junction bases with no gene match: 2. Germline-derived CDR1 and CDR2 are LNHNV and YYDKDF (reference sequence). CDR3 residues: CATSRADREETQYF. In DNA, the CDR3 is TGTGCCACCAGCAGAGCAGACAGGGAAGAGACCCAGTACTTC.

The chain has TRBV7-2 and TRBJ2-2, with a tentative D call TRBD2 (5 bases). CDR1 and CDR2 (germline): SGHTA, FQGNSA. This CDR3 region has 12 residues. Deletions cut 5 bases from V and 5 bases from J, with 6 bases between. The CDR3 spells CASSRRTGELFF. For the CDR3, the DNA is TGTGCCAGCAGCCGGAGGACCGGGGAGCTGTTTTTT.

This chain uses TRBV19 with TRBJ2-3, with 11 bases that match TRBD2. CDR1 and CDR2 from the germline V gene are LNHDA and SQIVND (reference sequence). This CDR3 comprises 16 residues. V lost 6 bases and J lost 4; bases outside the gene matches: 9. CDR3 in amino acids: CASRLSGLAGSDTQYF. In DNA, the CDR3 is TGTGCCAGTAGATTGAGCGGACTAGCGGGTTCAGATACGCAGTATTTT.

This clone was recorded a few times. The chain joins TRBV4-2 to TRBJ1-2; no clear D gene. CDR3 length equals 16 residues. V gave up 0 bases and J gave up 0 bases, with 11 bases separating them. The germline V gene has CDR1 LGHNA and CDR2 YNFKEQ. The CDR3 sequence: CASSQDLAEANYGYTF. CDR3 sequence (DNA): TGTGCCAGCAGCCAAGATCTGGCAGAAGCTAACTATGGCTACACCTTC.

The rearrangement uses TRBV15 and TRBJ2-5, with D maybe TRBD2 (5 bases). Germline CDR1 reads LNHNV; CDR2 reads YYDKDF (reference sequence). V was shortened by 1 base and J by 4 bases, with 13 bases between the two germline ends. This CDR3 region has 15 residues. CDR3 in amino acids: CATSRVEGFGETQYF. Written as DNA, the CDR3 is TGTGCCACCAGCAGAGTTGAGGGATTCGGAGAGACCCAGTACTTC.

V gene TRBV5-8 combines with J gene TRBJ1-2, with a tentative D call TRBD1 (5 bases). CDR3 length: 13 amino acids. Trimming removed 3 bases from V and 8 bases from J, with 14 bases in between. Germline lookup yields CDR1 SGHTS and CDR2 YDEGEE. The CDR3 nucleotides are TGTGCCAGCAGCTGGGGACTGGGAGGGGGCTACACCTTC. Amino acids: CASSWGLGGGYTF. Complete variable domain (other parts from reference TRBV5-8 and TRBJ1-2): EAGVTQSPTHLIKTRGQQATLRCSPISGHTSVYWYQQALGLGLQFLLWYDEGEERNRGNFPPRFSGRQFPNYSSELNVNALELEDSALYLCASSWGLGGGYTFGSGTRLTVV.

This chain joins TRBV2 and TRBJ2-3; 10 positions agree with TRBD1. The ends lost 11 bases at V and 5 bases at J; junction bases unmatched: 10. CDR1 is SNHLY and CDR2 is FYNNEI in the germline V gene. The CDR3 extends over 14 amino acids. The chain's CDR3 is CAGLTGGLGDTQYF. CDR3 nucleotide sequence: TGTGCCGGACTGACAGGGGGCCTAGGAGATACGCAGTATTTT.

This sequence joins TRBV7-3 and TRBJ2-1; a possible D gene is TRBD2 (5 bases). Germline V gene sequence: CDR1 SGHTA, CDR2 FQGTGA. V dropped 1 base and J dropped 0 bases, with 16 bases sitting between them. This CDR3 spans 18 amino acids. In DNA form, the CDR3 reads TGTGCCAGCAGCTTAATGTCCCGGGGATCAGGCTCCTACAATGAGCAGTTCTTC. Amino acids: CASSLMSRGSGSYNEQFF.

This clone was seen once. The chain recombines TRBV19 with TRBJ2-5, with 14 nucleotides matching TRBD2. The CDR3 runs 16 residues. Germline trimming cut 1 base from V and 4 bases from J; bases unmatched to any gene: 2. CDR1 LNHDA and CDR2 SQIVND come from the germline V gene (reference sequence). The chain's CDR3 is CASSIGGTSGRETQYF. CDR3 DNA sequence: TGTGCCAGTAGTATAGGAGGGACTAGCGGGAGAGAGACCCAGTACTTC.

The chain has TRBV7-2 and TRBJ1-2; D is unresolved. Looked up from germline, CDR1 is SGHTA and CDR2 is FQGNSA. V lost 2 bases, J lost 10 bases, and 23 bases lay in between. The CDR3 runs 16 residues. The CDR3 reads CASSLRVVGLLAFYTF. The DNA of the CDR3 is TGTGCCAGCAGCTTAAGGGTCGTCGGACTACTCGCCTTCTACACCTTC.

J is TRBJ1-2 and V is TRBV6-4; 9 bases are a match to TRBD1. CDR3 length equals 14 residues. Germline V lookup: CDR1 MRHNA, CDR2 SNTAGT. Losses at the gene ends were 3 bases for V and 2 bases for J; bases not matched to a gene: 1. CDR3 DNA sequence: TGTGCCAGCAGTGAAGGACAGGGGAACTATGGCTACACCTTC. Protein sequence: CASSEGQGNYGYTF.

The gene calls are TRBV28 and TRBJ1-1, with TRBD1 matching 7 bases. Germline loops: CDR1 MDHEN, CDR2 SYDVKM. Trimming took 6 bases from V and 4 from J; bases not matched to a gene: 8. The CDR3 runs 14 residues. CDR3 amino acids: CASSPTGYGTEAFF. The DNA of the CDR3 is TGTGCCAGCAGCCCGACAGGGTACGGCACTGAAGCTTTCTTT.

V and J are TRBV28 and TRBJ2-7; 9 bases agree with TRBD1. Trimming removed 8 bases from V and 6 bases from J; junction bases left unmatched: 8. The germline V gene has CDR1 MDHEN and CDR2 SYDVKM. This CDR3 is built from 13 residues. The CDR3 sequence is CASRDRVWGEQYF. CDR3 nucleotide sequence: TGTGCCAGCCGGGACAGGGTATGGGGCGAGCAGTACTTC.

This chain joins TRBV7-2 and TRBJ2-2; D perhaps matches TRBD2 (6 bases). Germline V gene sequence: CDR1 SGHTA, CDR2 FQGNSA. This CDR3 is built from 16 residues. The V end lost 4 bases, the J end lost 1 base, and 13 bases lay between the germline ends. CDR3 coding DNA: TGTGCCAGCAGCTCCACCGGGACTCGGAACACCGGGGAGCTGTTTTTT. Its translation: CASSSTGTRNTGELFF. Full variable domain (rest looked up from reference TRBV7-2 and TRBJ2-2): GAGVSQSPSNKVTEKGKDVELRCDPISGHTALYWYRQSLGQGLEFLIYFQGNSAPDKSGLPSDRFSAERTGGSVSTLTIQRTQQEDSAVYLCASSSTGTRNTGELFFGEGSRLTVL.

The chain couples TRBV28 to TRBJ2-7; tentative D call: TRBD2 (6 bases). With 8 bases removed from V and 7 bases from J, the gap between germline ends came to 21 bases. The CDR3 runs to 14 residues. Germline values: CDR1 MDHEN, CDR2 SYDVKM. CDR3 residues: CASREGGLPWEQYF. CDR3 DNA sequence: TGTGCCAGCCGCGAAGGAGGGCTCCCTTGGGAGCAGTACTTC.

The gene calls are TRBV7-8 and TRBJ1-1; unclear D gene. Trimming took off 4 bases at V and 2 bases at J, with 11 bases between the two ends. The CDR3 contains 14 residues. The germline CDR1 and CDR2 sequences are SGHVS and FQNEAQ. CDR3 nucleotide sequence: TGTGCCAGCAGCTCCGGCGGGTCAAACACTGAAGCTTTCTTT. It specifies CASSSGGSNTEAFF.

The V and J genes are TRBV28 and TRBJ1-1; 7 bases agree with TRBD1. Per the germline V gene, CDR1 is MDHEN and CDR2 is SYDVKM. The CDR3 sequence is 14 residues long. Trimming at V came to 2 bases and at J to 4 bases, leaving 4 bases not matched to a gene. CDR3 sequence reads: CASSLRGGGTEAFF. The CDR3 DNA sequence: TGTGCCAGCAGTTTAAGAGGGGGCGGCACTGAAGCTTTCTTT.

The rearrangement links TRBV28 to TRBJ2-7, with TRBD1 matching over 7 bases. Germline CDR1 is MDHEN and CDR2 is SYDVKM. V trimming: 7 bases; J trimming: 3 bases; junction bases outside the gene matches: 12. The CDR3 runs to 15 residues. The CDR3 DNA is TGTGCCAGCACCCCCTGGGACAGAACTTTCTACGAGCAGTACTTC. The encoded protein is CASTPWDRTFYEQYF.

The chain employs TRBV7-2 and TRBJ1-5, with TRBD1 identical over 7 bases. The germline V gene encodes CDR1 SGHTA and CDR2 FQGNSA. The ends lost 2 bases at V and 10 bases at J; junction bases unmatched: 8. The CDR3 length is 14 residues. The chain's CDR3 is CASSLLTRDSPQHF. The DNA for the CDR3 is TGTGCCAGCAGCTTATTAACCAGGGACAGCCCCCAGCATTTT.

The chain links TRBV5-1 to TRBJ1-1; 8 nucleotides align to TRBD1. V shed 0 bases, J shed 11 bases, and the junction held 6 bases outside the gene matches. The CDR3 totals 13 residues. The germline V gene encodes CDR1 SGHRS and CDR2 YFSETQ. The CDR3 bases are TGCGCCAGCAGCTTGGACGTGACAGGGGCCGCTTTCTTT. This sequence encodes CASSLDVTGAAFF.

The chain joins TRBV18 to TRBJ1-1; TRBD1 agrees at 9 bases. This CDR3 spans 15 amino acids. The germline V gene encodes CDR1 KGHSH and CDR2 LQKENI. Trimming at V came to 3 bases and at J to 5 bases, leaving 7 bases not matched to a gene. CDR3 sequence: CASSPSKQGATEAFF. The DNA for the CDR3 is TGTGCCAGCTCACCGTCCAAACAGGGGGCTACTGAAGCTTTCTTT.

The chain combines TRBV27 with TRBJ2-7; maybe TRBD1 (5 bases). Per the germline V gene, CDR1 is MNHEY and CDR2 is SMNVEV (reference sequence). The CDR3 totals 13 residues. Trimming removed 6 bases at V and 2 bases at J, with 11 bases between. The CDR3 spells CASRFTGTYEQYF. DNA of the CDR3: TGTGCCAGCAGATTCACAGGTACCTACGAGCAGTACTTC.

The gene calls are TRBV12-2 and TRBJ2-1; the table calls TRBD1, which could not be checked here. TRBV12-2 is labeled a pseudogene. The CDR3 loop spans 15 amino acids. As DNA, the CDR3 is TGTGCAAGTCTCAATCCGGGACAGGGGGCTGATGAGCAGTTCTTC. This codes for CASLNPGQGADEQFF.

The chain combines TRBV7-2 with TRBJ1-1; D might be TRBD1 (6 bases). This CDR3 is built from 16 residues. Germline-derived CDR1 and CDR2 are SGHTA and FQGNSA. V lost 3 bases and J lost 0, with 14 bases in between. The CDR3 DNA is TGTGCCAGCAGCTTCCGCCAGGGGCCCGTGAACACTGAAGCTTTCTTT. Its translation: CASSFRQGPVNTEAFF.

The chain has TRBV5-1 and TRBJ1-4; 11 bases match TRBD1. There are 14 residues in the CDR3. Trimming cost V 5 bases and J 6 bases; bases outside gene matches: 3. Germline values: CDR1 SGHRS, CDR2 YFSETQ. Here the CDR3 reads CASSRTGGYEKLFF. The CDR3 DNA follows: TGCGCCAGCAGTAGGACAGGGGGCTATGAAAAACTGTTTTTT.

This sequence joins TRBV18 and TRBJ1-5, with D possibly matching TRBD1 (5 bases). CDR1 KGHSH and CDR2 LQKENI come from the germline V gene. The CDR3 has 14 amino acids. V lost 3 bases to trimming and J lost 4 bases, with 10 bases between them. CDR3 residues: CASSPEQGNQPQHF. DNA for the CDR3: TGTGCCAGCTCACCGGAGCAGGGAAATCAGCCCCAGCATTTT. Looking up the rest from reference TRBV18 and TRBJ1-5 gives the full variable domain: NAGVMQNPRHLVRRRGQEARLRCSPMKGHSHVYWYRQLPEEGLKFMVYLQKENIIDESGMPKERFSAEFPKEGPSILRIQQVVRGDSAAYFCASSPEQGNQPQHFGDGTRLSIL.

The V and J genes are TRBV19 and TRBJ1-2, with 7 positions matching TRBD1. CDR1 is LNHDA and CDR2 is SQIVND in the germline V gene (reference sequence). V dropped 5 bases and J dropped 6; count of bases not matched to a gene: 12. The CDR3 runs to 15 residues. The CDR3 nucleotides are TGTGCCAGTAGTCAACCTAGACAGGGCAGGAATGGCTACACCTTC. It specifies CASSQPRQGRNGYTF.

The CDR3 DNA is TGTGCCAGCTCACCAACCGGAGCCGACTCCTACAATGAGCAGTTCTTC. This gives the protein CASSPTGADSYNEQFF. This sequence joins TRBV18 and TRBJ2-1; D remains ambiguous. The CDR3 length is 16 residues. CDR1 KGHSH and CDR2 LQKENI come from the germline V gene. V lost 2 bases and J 0 bases, leaving 11 bases between the germline ends.